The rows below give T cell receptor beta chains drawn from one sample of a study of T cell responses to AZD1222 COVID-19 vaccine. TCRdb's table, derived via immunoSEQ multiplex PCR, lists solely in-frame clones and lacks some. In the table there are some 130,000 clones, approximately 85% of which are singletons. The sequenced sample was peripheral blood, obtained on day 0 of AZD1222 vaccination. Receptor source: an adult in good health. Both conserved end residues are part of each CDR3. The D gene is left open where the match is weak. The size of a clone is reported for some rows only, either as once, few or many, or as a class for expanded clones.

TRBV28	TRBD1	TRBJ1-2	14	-	CASSLPNRGGGYTF	TGTGCCAGCAGTTTACCTAACAGGGGCGGTGGCTACACCTTC
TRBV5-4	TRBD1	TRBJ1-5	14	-	CASSLGQGQEPQHF	TGTGCCAGCAGCTTGGGACAGGGCCAAGAGCCCCAGCATTTT
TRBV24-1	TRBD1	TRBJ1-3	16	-	CATSDPGQGGGNTIYF	TGTGCCACCAGTGACCCCGGACAGGGAGGTGGAAACACCATATATTTT
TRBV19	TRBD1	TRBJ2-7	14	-	CATTGTVFTGEQYF	TGTGCCACGACCGGGACAGTATTCACGGGGGAGCAGTACTTC
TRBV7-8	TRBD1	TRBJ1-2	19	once	CASSLAEGTVELGGYGYTF	TGTGCCAGCAGCTTAGCGGAGGGGACAGTCGAGCTGGGGGGTTATGGCTACACCTTC
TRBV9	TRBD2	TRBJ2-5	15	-	CASSVVSGGSQTQYF	TGTGCCAGCAGCGTAGTTAGCGGGGGGAGTCAGACCCAGTACTTC
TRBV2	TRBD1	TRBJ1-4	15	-	CASRGRTGSGEKLFF	TGTGCCAGCAGAGGAAGGACAGGGAGTGGTGAAAAACTGTTTTTT
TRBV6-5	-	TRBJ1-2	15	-	CASLAGRGGGYGYTF	TGTGCCAGTCTCGCTGGGCGTGGGGGGGGTTATGGCTACACCTTC
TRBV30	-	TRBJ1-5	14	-	CAWRGGQGGQPQHF	TGTGCCTGGAGGGGTGGGCAGGGTGGCCAGCCCCAGCATTTT
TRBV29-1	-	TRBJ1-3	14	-	CSVAARESGNTIYF	TGCAGCGTTGCGGCCAGGGAGAGTGGAAACACCATATATTTT
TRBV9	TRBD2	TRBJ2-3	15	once	CASSVDRGGPDTQYF	TGTGCCAGCAGCGTAGATCGGGGGGGCCCAGATACGCAGTATTTT
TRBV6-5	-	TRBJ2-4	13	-	CASTNDRKNIQYF	TGTGCCAGCACTAACGACAGAAAAAACATTCAGTACTTC
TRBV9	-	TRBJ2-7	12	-	CASSAGRGEQYF	TGTGCCAGCAGCGCCGGGCGGGGAGAGCAGTACTTC
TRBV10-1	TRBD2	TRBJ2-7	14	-	CASSERRGTYEQYF	TGCGCCAGCAGTGAGCGGCGGGGGACCTACGAGCAGTACTTC
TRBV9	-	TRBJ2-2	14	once	CASSVTFYTGELFF	TGTGCCAGCAGCGTAACGTTCTACACCGGGGAGCTGTTTTTT
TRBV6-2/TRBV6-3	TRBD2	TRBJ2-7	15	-	CASSFTSGLPYEQYF	TGTGCCAGCAGTTTTACTAGCGGACTTCCCTACGAGCAGTACTTC
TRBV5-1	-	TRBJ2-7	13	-	CASSPPDSYEQYF	TGCGCCAGCAGTCCACCGGACTCCTACGAGCAGTACTTC
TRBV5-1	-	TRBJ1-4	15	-	CASSLSGAYNEKLFF	TGCGCCAGCAGCTTGTCAGGGGCCTATAATGAAAAACTGTTTTTT
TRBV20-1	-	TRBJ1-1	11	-	CSAGDETEAFF	TGCAGTGCTGGGGACGAGACTGAAGCTTTCTTT
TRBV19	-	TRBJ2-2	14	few	CASNPFSSTGELFF	TGTGCCAGTAACCCTTTTAGCAGCACCGGGGAGCTGTTTTTT
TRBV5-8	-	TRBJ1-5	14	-	CASSLDGGARPQHF	TGTGCCAGCAGCTTGGATGGTGGGGCTCGGCCCCAGCATTTT
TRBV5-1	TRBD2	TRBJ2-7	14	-	CASSLVFGRYEQYF	TGCGCCAGCAGCTTGGTATTCGGGAGGTACGAGCAGTACTTC
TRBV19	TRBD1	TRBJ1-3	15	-	CASSIWTGAGNTIYF	TGTGCCAGTAGTATATGGACAGGTGCTGGAAACACCATATATTTT
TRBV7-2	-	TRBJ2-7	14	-	CASSLSTKTYEQYF	TGTGCCAGCAGCTTATCCACTAAAACCTACGAGCAGTACTTC
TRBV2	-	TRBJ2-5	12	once	CASRVAEETQYF	TGTGCCAGCAGGGTGGCAGAAGAGACCCAGTACTTC
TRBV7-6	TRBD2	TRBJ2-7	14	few	CASSLAGGTYEQYF	TGTGCCAGCAGCTTAGCGGGAGGGACCTACGAGCAGTACTTC
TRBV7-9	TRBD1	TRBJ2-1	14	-	CASSSRDRYNEQFF	TGTGCCAGCAGCTCCCGGGACAGGTACAATGAGCAGTTCTTC
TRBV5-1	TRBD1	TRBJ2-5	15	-	CASSLAGTGQETQYF	TGCGCCAGCAGCTTGGCTGGGACAGGTCAAGAGACCCAGTACTTC
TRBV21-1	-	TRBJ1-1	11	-	CASGLLDAAFF	TGTGCCAGCGGACTCCTTGATGCCGCTTTCTTT
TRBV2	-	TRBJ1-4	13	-	CASSGGPDEKLFF	TGTGCCAGCAGTGGGGGACCCGATGAAAAACTGTTTTTT
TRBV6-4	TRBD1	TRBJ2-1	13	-	CATRGTGGHKQFF	TGTGCCACTCGAGGGACAGGGGGCCATAAGCAGTTCTTC
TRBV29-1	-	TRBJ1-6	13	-	CSVAGGAGSPLHF	TGCAGCGTTGCGGGGGGCGCGGGGTCTCCCCTCCACTTT
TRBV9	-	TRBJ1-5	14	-	CASSVEAGIQPQHF	TGTGCCAGCAGCGTAGAAGCGGGTATTCAGCCCCAGCATTTT
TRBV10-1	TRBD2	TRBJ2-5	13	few	CASSEVAGETQYF	TGCGCCAGCAGTGAGGTAGCGGGGGAGACCCAGTACTTC
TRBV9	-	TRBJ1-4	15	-	CASSVGGGLREKLFF	TGTGCCAGCAGCGTAGGAGGGGGTTTGAGAGAAAAACTGTTTTTT
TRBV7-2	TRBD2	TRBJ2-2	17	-	CASSLDMLAGGPGELFF	TGTGCCAGCAGCTTAGACATGCTAGCGGGGGGGCCCGGGGAGCTGTTTTTT
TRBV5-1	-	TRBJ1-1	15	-	CASSSGPSVNTEAFF	TGCGCCAGCAGCTCGGGACCGTCGGTGAACACTGAAGCTTTCTTT
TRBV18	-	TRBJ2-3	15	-	CASSPQRGSADTQYF	TGTGCCAGCTCACCCCAAAGGGGCTCCGCAGATACGCAGTATTTT
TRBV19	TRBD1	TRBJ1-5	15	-	CASSKQGGLNQPQHF	TGTGCCAGTAGTAAACAGGGGGGCCTCAATCAGCCCCAGCATTTT
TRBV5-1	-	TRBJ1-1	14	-	CASSFESLDTEAFF	TGCGCCAGCAGCTTCGAGAGTTTGGACACTGAAGCTTTCTTT